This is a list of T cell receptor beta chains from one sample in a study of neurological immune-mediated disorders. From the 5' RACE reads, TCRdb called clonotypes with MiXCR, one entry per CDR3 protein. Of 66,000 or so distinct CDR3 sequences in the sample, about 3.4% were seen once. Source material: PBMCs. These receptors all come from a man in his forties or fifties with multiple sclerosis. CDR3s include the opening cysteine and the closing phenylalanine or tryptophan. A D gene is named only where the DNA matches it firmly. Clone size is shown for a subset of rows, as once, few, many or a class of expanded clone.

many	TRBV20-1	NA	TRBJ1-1	TGCAGTGCCCCGACAGGCCCAAACACTGAAGCTTTCTTT	CSAPTGPNTEAFF
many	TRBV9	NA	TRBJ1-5	TGTGCCAGCAGCGTAGAGGCTGAGAATCAGCCCCAGCATTTT	CASSVEAENQPQHF
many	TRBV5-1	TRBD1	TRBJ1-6	TGCGCCAGCAGCTTGCGACAGGGGGGCGTAAATTCACCCCTCCACTTT	CASSLRQGGVNSPLHF
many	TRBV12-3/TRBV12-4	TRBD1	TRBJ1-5	TGTGCCAGCAGTCAACAGGGGGAAGGACAGCCCCAGCATTTT	CASSQQGEGQPQHF
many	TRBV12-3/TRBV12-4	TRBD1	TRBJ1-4	TGTGCCAGCACCTTTGGGGGACAGGGGTTGCGAAAACTGTTTTTT	CASTFGGQGLRKLFF
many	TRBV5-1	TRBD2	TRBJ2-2	TGCGCCAGCAGTTTCCTAGCGGGAGGCTCCGGGGAGCTGTTTTTT	CASSFLAGGSGELFF
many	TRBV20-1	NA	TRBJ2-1	TGCAGTCCCAAAGGGGGTGAGCAGTTCTTC	CSPKGGEQFF
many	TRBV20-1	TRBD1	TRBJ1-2	TGCAGTGCTAGAGAGGTTACTGGGACAGGGGGAGGCTACACCTTC	CSAREVTGTGGGYTF
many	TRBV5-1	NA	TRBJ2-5	TGCGCCAGCAGCTTGGCGGTCCCTCGAGAGACCCAGTACTTC	CASSLAVPRETQYF
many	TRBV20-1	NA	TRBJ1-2	TGCAGTGCTAGGGGGCAACGAGAGGAAGGCTACACCTTC	CSARGQREEGYTF
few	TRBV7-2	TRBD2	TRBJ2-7	TGTGCCAGCAGCTTGATAGCGGGAGGGCTGAAAGCGCAGTACTTC	CASSLIAGGLKAQYF
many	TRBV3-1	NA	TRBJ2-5	TGTGCCAGCGGGGGGAGGCGAGAGACCCAGTACTTC	CASGGRRETQYF
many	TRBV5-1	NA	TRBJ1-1	TGCGCCAGCAGCTTGAAGGCGACAGGTGGAGACACTGAAGCTTTCTTT	CASSLKATGGDTEAFF
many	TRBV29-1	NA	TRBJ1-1	TGCAGCGTTGAAGTTCGAGGTAGAGGCACTGAAGCTTTCTTT	CSVEVRGRGTEAFF
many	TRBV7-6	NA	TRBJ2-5	TGTGCCAGCAGCTTTTGGGGTAGCGGAGTAGAGACCCAGTACTTC	CASSFWGSGVETQYF
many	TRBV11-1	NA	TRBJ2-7	TGTGCCAGCAGCTTCACAGGATCCCACGAGCAGTACTTC	CASSFTGSHEQYF
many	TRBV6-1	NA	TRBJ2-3	TGTGCCAGCAGTCCGTTGCCCCAGAGGCGGAGCACAGATACGCAGTATTTT	CASSPLPQRRSTDTQYF
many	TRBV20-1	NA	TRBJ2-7	TGCAGTGCTAGATGGGAAAACAATGAGCAGTACTTC	CSARWENNEQYF
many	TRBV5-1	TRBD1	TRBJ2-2	TGCGCCAGCAGCCTGAGGGGACAGGGGGCCGTGGCCGGGGAGCTGTTTTTT	CASSLRGQGAVAGELFF
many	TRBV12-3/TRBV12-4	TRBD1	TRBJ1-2	TGTGCCAGCAGTACACAAACAGGGGTTTATGGCTACACCTTC	CASSTQTGVYGYTF
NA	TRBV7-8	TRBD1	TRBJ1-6	TGTGCCAGCAGCTTCGGACAGGGGGGAAATTCACCCCTCAACTTT	CASSFGQGGNSPLNF
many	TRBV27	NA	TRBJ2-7	TGTGCCAGCAGGACCTCCGAGGGGTACACCTACGAGCAGTACTTC	CASRTSEGYTYEQYF
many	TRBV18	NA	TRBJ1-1	TGTGCCAGCTCACCACCGGTGGGGAAGGCTGAAGCTTTCTTT	CASSPPVGKAEAFF
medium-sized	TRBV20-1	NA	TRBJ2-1	TGCAGTGCTAGGGAGGATGAGCAGTTCTTC	CSAREDEQFF
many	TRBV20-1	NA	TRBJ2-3	TGCAGTGCTCGCCCCCGCCTCTTCACAGATACGCAGTATTTT	CSARPRLFTDTQYF
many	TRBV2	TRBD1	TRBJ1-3	TGTGCCAGCAGGTGGACAGGGGGAAGCTCTGGAAACACCATATATTTT	CASRWTGGSSGNTIYF
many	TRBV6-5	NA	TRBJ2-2	TGTGCCAGCAGTCGCCGTTTTGACAGCATGACCGGGGAGCTGTTTTTT	CASSRRFDSMTGELFF
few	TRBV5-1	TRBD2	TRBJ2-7	TGCGCCAGCAGCTTGTTCGGGAGGTCCTACGAGCAGTACTTC	CASSLFGRSYEQYF
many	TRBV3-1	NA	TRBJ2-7	TGTGCCAGCAGCCAGGACCTAGACTCCTACGAGCAGTACTTC	CASSQDLDSYEQYF
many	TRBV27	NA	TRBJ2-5	TGTGCCAGCGGAACCCCCGGGCTCCTGGAGACCCAGTACTTC	CASGTPGLLETQYF
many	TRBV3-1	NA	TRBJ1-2	TGTGCCAGCAGCCAAGAGTCCGGGACCTATGGCTACACCTTC	CASSQESGTYGYTF
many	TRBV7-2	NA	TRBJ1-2	TGTGCCAGCAGCTTAGATGCCGGGGCCCTAGGGGATGACTATGGCTACACCTTC	CASSLDAGALGDDYGYTF
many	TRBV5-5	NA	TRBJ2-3	TGTGCCAGCAGCCTGCTTAGACAGCCAAGCACAGATACGCAGTATTTT	CASSLLRQPSTDTQYF
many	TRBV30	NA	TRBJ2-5	TGTGCCTGGGGGCTCACTGGTCAGCGAGAGACCCAGTACTTC	CAWGLTGQRETQYF
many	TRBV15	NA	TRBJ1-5	TGTGCCACCAGCGGCAGTAATGCCAATCAGCCCCAGCATTTT	CATSGSNANQPQHF
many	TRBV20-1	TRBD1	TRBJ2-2	TGCAGTGCTGGACAGGGGACCCACACCGGGGAGCTGTTTTTT	CSAGQGTHTGELFF
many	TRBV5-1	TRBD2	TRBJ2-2	TGCGCCAGCAGCCCGAATAGCGGGAGCCTGGGCTTGTTGGACACCGGGGAGCTGTTTTTT	CASSPNSGSLGLLDTGELFF
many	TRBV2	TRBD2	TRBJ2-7	TGTGCCAGCAGTCCGGGGGGGGCCGGGGGCGAGCAGTACTTC	CASSPGGAGGEQYF
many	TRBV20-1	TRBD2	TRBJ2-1	TGCAGTGCCAAATCTGGAGGACTAGCGTACAATGAGCAGTTCTTC	CSAKSGGLAYNEQFF
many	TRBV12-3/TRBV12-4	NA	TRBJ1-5	TGTGCCAGCAGGGGAGGCACGGGTGAGGGCAATCAGCCCCAGCATTTT	CASRGGTGEGNQPQHF
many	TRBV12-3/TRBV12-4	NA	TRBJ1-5	TGTGCCAGCAGTTACATGATCACTAGCAATCAGCCCCAGCATTTT	CASSYMITSNQPQHF
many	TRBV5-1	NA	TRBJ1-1	TGCGCCAGCAGCTTACCCTCTCAGAACACTGAAGCTTTCTTT	CASSLPSQNTEAFF
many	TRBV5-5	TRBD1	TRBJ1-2	TGTGCCAGCAGCAAAAAGGACAGGTCGCGCGGCTACACCTTC	CASSKKDRSRGYTF
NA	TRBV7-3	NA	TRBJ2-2	TGTGCCAGCAGCTCTGCTGCGAACAACGGGGAGCTGTTTTTT	CASSSAANNGELFF
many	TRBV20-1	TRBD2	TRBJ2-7	TGCAGTGCTAGAAAGGCGGGAGGGTACGAGCAGTACTTC	CSARKAGGYEQYF
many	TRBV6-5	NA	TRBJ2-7	TGTGCCAGCAGTTACCGAGGCGGGGTATACGAGCAGTACTTC	CASSYRGGVYEQYF
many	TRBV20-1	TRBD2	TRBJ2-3	TGCAGTGGTCGACTAGCGGGCAGCACAGATACGCAGTATTTT	CSGRLAGSTDTQYF
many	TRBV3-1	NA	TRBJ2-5	TGTGCCAGCAGCTACTACCCGGGACACCACCAGTACTTC	CASSYYPGHHQYF
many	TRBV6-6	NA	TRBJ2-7	TGTGCCAGCAGTTACCCCCAAAACAGGGAGGAGCAGTACTTC	CASSYPQNREEQYF
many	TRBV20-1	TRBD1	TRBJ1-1	TGCAGTGCTAGACCGGACAGGGGGGGGTCAAGCACTGAAGCTTTCTTT	CSARPDRGGSSTEAFF
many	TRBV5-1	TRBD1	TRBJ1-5	TGCGCCAGCAGCTCGGGACAGGGGGAGCCCCAGCATTTT	CASSSGQGEPQHF
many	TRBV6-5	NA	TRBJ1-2	TGTGCCAGCAGTTACTTCGCGGGGGGACCATATGGCTACACCTTC	CASSYFAGGPYGYTF
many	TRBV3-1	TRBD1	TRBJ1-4	TGTGCCAGCAGCCTGGGACAGGGGAACGAAAAACTGTTTTTT	CASSLGQGNEKLFF
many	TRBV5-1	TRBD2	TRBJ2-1	TGCGCCAGCAGCTTGGACGGGACTACCTACAATGAGCAGTTCTTC	CASSLDGTTYNEQFF